Each of the 12 T cell receptor beta chains below was sequenced from the same sample in a study of blood T cell repertoires in COVID-19. Only in-frame clones appear in the TCRdb table, and some are missing; sequencing was by immunoSEQ multiplex PCR. The sample holds around 25,000 clones, around 79% seen once. The specimen sequenced was peripheral blood. The receptors were sampled from a man in his forties or fifties with COVID-19, enrolled during active disease.

The chain recombines TRBV30 with TRBJ2-2, with 9 bases that match TRBD1. The CDR3 length is 13 residues. Germline V lookup: CDR1 GTSNPN, CDR2 SVGIG (reference sequence). Trimming removed 4 bases from V and 4 bases from J; junction bases left unmatched: 1. The CDR3 loop reads CAWNRGLTGELFF. In DNA form, the CDR3 reads TGTGCCTGGAACAGGGGGCTCACCGGGGAGCTGTTTTTT. The whole variable domain, filled in from reference TRBV30 and TRBJ2-2, reads SQTIHQWPATLVQPVGSPLSLECTVEGTSNPNLYWYRQAAGRGLQLLFYSVGIGQISSEVPQNLSASRPQDRQFILSSKKLLLSDSGFYLCAWNRGLTGELFFGEGSRLTVL.

The chain joins TRBV24-1 to TRBJ2-3; 7 nucleotides match TRBD1. V was pared by 4 bases and J by 6 bases, with 15 bases of the junction left unmatched. Per the germline V gene, CDR1 is KGHDR and CDR2 is SFDVKD. The CDR3 is 17 residues long. As DNA, the CDR3 is TGTGCCACCAGTGAGCATCCGGGACAGTTATCGGGCGATACGCAGTATTTT. This sequence encodes CATSEHPGQLSGDTQYF.

This chain links TRBV7-8 with TRBJ1-4; 9 bases agree with TRBD1. Trimming cost V 5 bases and J 0 bases; bases outside gene matches: 1. Germline values: CDR1 SGHVS, CDR2 FQNEAQ. The CDR3 extends over 15 amino acids. The CDR3 DNA follows: TGTGCCAGCAGCAGACAGGGGGCAACTAATGAAAAACTGTTTTTT. This encodes CASSRQGATNEKLFF. Variable domain in full (rest from reference TRBV7-8 and TRBJ1-4): GAGVSQSPRYKVAKRGQDVALRCDPISGHVSLFWYQQALGQGPEFLTYFQNEAQLDKSGLPSDRFFAERPEGSVSTLKIQRTQQEDSAVYLCASSRQGATNEKLFFGSGTQLSVL.

This clone was seen a single time. The chain couples TRBV4-1 to TRBJ2-5, with TRBD2 matching 11 bases. Germline CDR1 reads MGHRA; CDR2 reads YSYEKL. With V trimmed by 4 bases and J by 3 bases, 7 bases remained unmatched. The CDR3 has 16 amino acids. The CDR3 is CASSLPSSGGKETQYF. DNA for the CDR3: TGCGCCAGCAGCCTCCCGTCTAGCGGGGGGAAAGAGACCCAGTACTTC.

The chain has TRBV5-4 and TRBJ1-2, with TRBD1 matching over 9 bases. Trimming removed 7 bases from V and 4 bases from J; junction bases left unmatched: 8. Germline assignment: CDR1 SGHNT and CDR2 YYREEE (reference sequence). CDR3 length: 14 amino acids. The CDR3 region is CASGEGQGRYGYTF. Here the CDR3 DNA reads TGTGCCAGCGGGGAAGGACAGGGGCGCTATGGCTACACCTTC.

The rearrangement joins TRBV4-1 to TRBJ1-4; maybe TRBD1 (5 bases). Germline assignment: CDR1 MGHRA and CDR2 YSYEKL. CDR3 length: 16 residues. V lost 3 bases and J 8 bases, leaving 19 bases between the germline ends. The CDR3 protein is CASSHSPPRVMEKLFF. CDR3 nucleotides: TGCGCCAGCAGCCACTCCCCCCCCAGGGTTATGGAAAAACTGTTTTTT.

This rearrangement joins TRBV6-6 to TRBJ2-1, with 9 bases aligning to TRBD1. The germline CDR1 and CDR2 sequences are MNHNY and SVGAGI (reference sequence). The length of the CDR3 is 15 residues. V was pared by 4 bases and J by 7 bases, with 8 bases of the junction left unmatched. DNA for the CDR3: TGTGCCAGCAGTTCCCGACAGGGGGGTAGAAATGAGCAGTTCTTC. It translates to CASSSRQGGRNEQFF.

This rearrangement joins TRBV2 to TRBJ1-1, with TRBD1 matching 9 bases. Looked up from germline, CDR1 is SNHLY and CDR2 is FYNNEI. J gave up 4 bases and V 4 bases, and 7 bases lay outside the gene matches. The CDR3 contains 15 residues. CDR3 amino acids: CASSALDRGGTEAFF. CDR3 nucleotides: TGTGCCAGCAGTGCCCTAGACAGGGGGGGCACTGAAGCTTTCTTT.

The V gene is TRBV13, the J gene TRBJ2-7; a weak D match, TRBD2 (6 bases). The V end was cut by 2 bases, the J end by 6 bases, with 11 bases between. CDR1 is PRHDT and CDR2 is FYEKMQ in the germline V gene (reference sequence). The CDR3 runs to 13 residues. CDR3 in amino acids: CASSLSWGGEQYF. The CDR3 nucleotides read TGTGCCAGCAGCTTATCCTGGGGAGGCGAGCAGTACTTC.

For the CDR3, the DNA is TGTGCCAGCAGTTTCGACAGGGCGCCCTATGGCTACACCTTC. This codes for CASSFDRAPYGYTF. This chain joins TRBV6-5 and TRBJ1-2; 7 positions agree with TRBD1. The CDR3 consists of 14 residues. Germline-derived CDR1 and CDR2 are MNHEY and SVGAGI. V gave up 4 bases and J gave up 4 bases; unmatched junction bases: 6.

The DNA for the CDR3 is TGTGCCAGCAGCTTGGTATCACTCAATGAGCAGTTCTTC. Its translation is CASSLVSLNEQFF. The J gene is TRBJ2-1, the V gene TRBV5-6, with D unresolved. Deletions cut 0 bases from V and 6 bases from J, with 7 bases between. Germline V gene data show CDR1 as SGHDT and CDR2 as YYEEEE. This CDR3 contains 13 residues.

The count of this clone is one. The genes are TRBV5-1 and TRBJ2-7, with D perhaps TRBD1 (5 bases). The CDR3 spans 14 residues. Germline lookup yields CDR1 SGHRS and CDR2 YFSETQ. The V end lost 1 base, the J end lost 3 bases, and 11 bases lay between the germline ends. The CDR3 bases are TGCGCCAGCAGCTTGCAGGGTAGGGACTACGAGCAGTACTTC. It yields the protein CASSLQGRDYEQYF.